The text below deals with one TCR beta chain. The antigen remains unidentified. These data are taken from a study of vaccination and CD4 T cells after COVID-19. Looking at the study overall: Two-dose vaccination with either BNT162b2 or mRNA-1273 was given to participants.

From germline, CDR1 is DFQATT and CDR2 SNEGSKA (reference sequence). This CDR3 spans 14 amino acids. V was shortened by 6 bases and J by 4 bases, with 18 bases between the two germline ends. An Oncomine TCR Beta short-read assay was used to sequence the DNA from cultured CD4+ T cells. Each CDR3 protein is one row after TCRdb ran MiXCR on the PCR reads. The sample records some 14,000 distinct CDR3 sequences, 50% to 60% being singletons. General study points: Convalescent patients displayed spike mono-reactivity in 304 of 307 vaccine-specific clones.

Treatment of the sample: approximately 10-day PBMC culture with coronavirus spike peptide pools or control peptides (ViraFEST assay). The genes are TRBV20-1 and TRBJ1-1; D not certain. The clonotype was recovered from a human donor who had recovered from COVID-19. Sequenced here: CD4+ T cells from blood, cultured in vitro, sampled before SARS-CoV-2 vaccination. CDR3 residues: CSAPSGLAGTEAFF. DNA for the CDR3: TGCAGTGCCCCCAGTGGTCTAGCTGGCACTGAAGCTTTCTTT.